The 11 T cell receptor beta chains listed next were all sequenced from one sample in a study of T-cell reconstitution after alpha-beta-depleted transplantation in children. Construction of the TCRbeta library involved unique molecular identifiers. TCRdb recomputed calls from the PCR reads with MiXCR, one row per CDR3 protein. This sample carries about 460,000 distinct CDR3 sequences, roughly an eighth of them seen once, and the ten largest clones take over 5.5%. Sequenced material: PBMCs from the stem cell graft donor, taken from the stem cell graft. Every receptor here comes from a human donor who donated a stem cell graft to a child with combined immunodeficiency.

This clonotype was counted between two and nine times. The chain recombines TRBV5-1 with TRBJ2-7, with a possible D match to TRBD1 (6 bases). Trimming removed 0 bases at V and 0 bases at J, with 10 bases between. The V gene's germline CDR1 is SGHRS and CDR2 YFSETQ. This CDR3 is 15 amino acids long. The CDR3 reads CASSLGDRYSYEQYF. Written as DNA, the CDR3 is TGCGCCAGCAGCTTGGGTGACAGGTACTCCTACGAGCAGTACTTC.

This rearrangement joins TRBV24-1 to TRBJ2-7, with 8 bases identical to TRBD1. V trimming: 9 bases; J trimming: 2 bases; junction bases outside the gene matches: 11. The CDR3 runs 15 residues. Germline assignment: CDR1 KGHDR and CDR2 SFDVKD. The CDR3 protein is CATQETGVFAYEQYF. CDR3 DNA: TGTGCCACCCAGGAGACAGGGGTTTTTGCCTACGAGCAGTACTTC.

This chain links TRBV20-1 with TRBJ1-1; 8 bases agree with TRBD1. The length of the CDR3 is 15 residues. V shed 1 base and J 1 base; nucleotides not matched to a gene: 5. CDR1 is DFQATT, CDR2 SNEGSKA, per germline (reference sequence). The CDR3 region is CSARVLQGGNTEAFF. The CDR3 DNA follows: TGCAGTGCTAGAGTCCTACAGGGGGGGAACACTGAAGCTTTCTTT.

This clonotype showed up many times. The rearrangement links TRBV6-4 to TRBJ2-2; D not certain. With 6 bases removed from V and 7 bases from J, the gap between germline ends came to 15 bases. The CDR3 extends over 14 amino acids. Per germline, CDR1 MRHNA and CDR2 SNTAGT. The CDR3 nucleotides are TGTGCCAGCAGCTCCTCGGGTGAGGACGGGGAGCTGTTTTTT. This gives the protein CASSSSGEDGELFF.

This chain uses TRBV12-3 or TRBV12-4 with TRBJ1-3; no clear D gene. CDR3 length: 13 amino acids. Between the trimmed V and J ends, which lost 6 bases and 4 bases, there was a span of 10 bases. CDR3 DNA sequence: TGTGCCAGCAGCCAGACGGAGGGAAACACCATATATTTT. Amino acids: CASSQTEGNTIYF.

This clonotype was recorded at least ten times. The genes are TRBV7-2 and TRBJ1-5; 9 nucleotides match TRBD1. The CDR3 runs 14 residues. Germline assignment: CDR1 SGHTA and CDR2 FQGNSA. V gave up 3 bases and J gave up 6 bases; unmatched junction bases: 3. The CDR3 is CASSLTGGGQPQHF. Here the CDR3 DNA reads TGTGCCAGCAGCTTGACAGGGGGAGGTCAGCCCCAGCATTTT.

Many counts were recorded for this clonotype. The CDR3, as DNA: TGTGCCAGCAGCTTAGTCTCTAGCGGGGGAAATGAGCAGTTCTTC. It yields the protein CASSLVSSGGNEQFF. The chain recombines TRBV7-2 with TRBJ2-1, with 10 bases lining up with TRBD2. CDR1 and CDR2 (germline): SGHTA, FQGNSA. CDR3 size: 15 residues. V was clipped by 1 base and J by 7 bases; unmatched bases: 4.

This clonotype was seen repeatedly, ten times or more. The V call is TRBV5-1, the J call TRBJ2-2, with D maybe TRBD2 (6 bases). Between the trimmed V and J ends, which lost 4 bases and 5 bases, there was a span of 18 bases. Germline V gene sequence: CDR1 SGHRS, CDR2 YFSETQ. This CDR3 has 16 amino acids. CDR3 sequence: CASSATRDFYTGELFF. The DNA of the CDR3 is TGCGCCAGCAGCGCGACGAGGGACTTCTATACCGGGGAGCTGTTTTTT.

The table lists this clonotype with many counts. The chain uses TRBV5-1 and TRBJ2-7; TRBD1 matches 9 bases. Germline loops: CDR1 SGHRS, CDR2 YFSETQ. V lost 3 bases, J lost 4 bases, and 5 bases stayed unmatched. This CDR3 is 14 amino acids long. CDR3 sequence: CASSSKDRGYEQYF. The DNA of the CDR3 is TGCGCCAGCAGCTCCAAGGACAGGGGTTACGAGCAGTACTTC.

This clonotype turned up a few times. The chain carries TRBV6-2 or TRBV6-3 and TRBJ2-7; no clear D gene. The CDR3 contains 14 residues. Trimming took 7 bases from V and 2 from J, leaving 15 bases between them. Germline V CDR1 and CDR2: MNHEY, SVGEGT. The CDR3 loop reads CASTLKSATYEQYF. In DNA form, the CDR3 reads TGTGCCAGCACCCTAAAATCAGCAACCTACGAGCAGTACTTC.

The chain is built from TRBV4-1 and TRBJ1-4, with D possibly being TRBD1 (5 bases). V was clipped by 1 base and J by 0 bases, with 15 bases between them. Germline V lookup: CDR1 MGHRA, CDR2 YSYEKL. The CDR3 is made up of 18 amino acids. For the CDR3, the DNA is TGCGCCAGCAGCCAAGTGGAGAGGGGATCCGCAACTAATGAAAAACTGTTTTTT. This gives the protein CASSQVERGSATNEKLFF.